The 14 T cell receptor beta chains below all came from one sample that was sequenced in a study of T cell clusters in autoimmune cytopenias. TRB was amplified by touch-down multiplex PCR, primer pools A and B combined. TCRdb reprocessed the multiplex PCR reads and keeps a single row for each CDR3 protein, giving no DNA. The table lists some 12,000 distinct CDR3 sequences. TRB was amplified from roughly 250 ng of peripheral blood genomic DNA per sample. Sequenced: peripheral blood. These receptor sequences come from a human donor with an autoimmune cytopenia or autoimmune hepatitis (not recorded which).

The chain is built from TRBV24-1 and TRBJ2-1. CDR1 and CDR2 from the germline V gene are KGHDR and SFDVKD. This CDR3 has 15 amino acids. The CDR3 loop is CATSDRRHPNNEQFF.

CDR3 amino acids: CASSFRRGSVVNEQFF. The chain has TRBV27 and TRBJ2-1; without DNA, the TCRdb call of TRBD2 cannot be checked. This CDR3 contains 16 residues. The germline CDR1 and CDR2 sequences are MNHEY and SMNVEV (reference sequence).

The chain employs TRBV5-4 and TRBJ2-1; TCRdb proposes TRBD1, but this gene call is untestable without DNA. Germline-derived CDR1 and CDR2 are SGHNT and YYREEE (reference sequence). This CDR3 has 15 residues. CDR3 loop: CASRLGGFSSNEQFF.

In terms of frequency, this clonotype is medium-sized. This chain links TRBV5-6 with TRBJ2-5; TCRdb outputs TRBD1, but without DNA this stays unchecked. Germline V gene data show CDR1 as SGHDT and CDR2 as YYEEEE. The CDR3 spans 15 residues. The CDR3 is CASTVTGGLIETQYF.

V usage is TRBV6-2 or TRBV6-3 and J usage is TRBJ1-5; TCRdb's D call, TRBD1, is unchecked because there is no DNA. The germline V gene encodes CDR1 MNHEY and CDR2 SVGEGT. The CDR3 is 12 amino acids. CDR3 sequence reads: CASGRVNQPQHF.

V usage is TRBV19 and J usage is TRBJ2-7; TCRdb reports TRBD1, a call that lacks DNA to check it against. Germline assignment: CDR1 LNHDA and CDR2 SQIVND (reference sequence). This CDR3 has 15 residues. CDR3 region: CASSARGWPEPEQYF.

The chain links TRBV12-3 or TRBV12-4 to TRBJ1-2; the TCRdb D gene call, TRBD1, has no DNA to confirm it. There are 15 residues in the CDR3. This chain's CDR3 is CASSSQGRGGFGYTF.

V and J are TRBV27 and TRBJ2-7; TCRdb lists TRBD2, though no DNA is available to test this call. CDR3 size: 15 residues. Germline V gene data show CDR1 as MNHEY and CDR2 as SMNVEV (reference sequence). This CDR3 is CASSMSSLAGVEQYF.

J is TRBJ1-6 and V is TRBV19. This CDR3 has 15 residues. Germline values: CDR1 LNHDA, CDR2 SQIVND (reference sequence). CDR3 sequence: CASSMDARINSPLHF.

This chain links TRBV18 with TRBJ1-1; the D call from TCRdb, TRBD1, cannot be confirmed without DNA. The CDR3 totals 13 residues. Germline V CDR1 and CDR2: KGHSH, LQKENI. This CDR3 is CASSPTGSTEAFF.

J is TRBJ2-1 and V is TRBV6-2 or TRBV6-3. Germline loops: CDR1 MNHEY, CDR2 SVGEGT. The CDR3 contains 13 residues. The CDR3 here is CASREHSYNEQFF.

J is TRBJ2-7 and V is TRBV6-6; TCRdb reports TRBD1, a call that lacks DNA to check it against. Germline lookup yields CDR1 MNHNY and CDR2 SVGAGI (reference sequence). This CDR3 has 13 residues. CDR3: CASSQGTSYEQYF.

J is TRBJ2-1 and V is TRBV6-1; TCRdb picks TRBD1, but there is no DNA to check that call. The CDR3 consists of 12 residues. CDR1 is MNHNS, CDR2 SASEGT, per germline. The CDR3 reads CASRTYRDKQFF.

This clonotype counts as medium-sized by frequency. The chain has TRBV19 and TRBJ1-5. The CDR3 is made up of 14 amino acids. Germline V gene sequence: CDR1 LNHDA, CDR2 SQIVND (reference sequence). CDR3 amino acids: CASSIKVGNQPQHF.